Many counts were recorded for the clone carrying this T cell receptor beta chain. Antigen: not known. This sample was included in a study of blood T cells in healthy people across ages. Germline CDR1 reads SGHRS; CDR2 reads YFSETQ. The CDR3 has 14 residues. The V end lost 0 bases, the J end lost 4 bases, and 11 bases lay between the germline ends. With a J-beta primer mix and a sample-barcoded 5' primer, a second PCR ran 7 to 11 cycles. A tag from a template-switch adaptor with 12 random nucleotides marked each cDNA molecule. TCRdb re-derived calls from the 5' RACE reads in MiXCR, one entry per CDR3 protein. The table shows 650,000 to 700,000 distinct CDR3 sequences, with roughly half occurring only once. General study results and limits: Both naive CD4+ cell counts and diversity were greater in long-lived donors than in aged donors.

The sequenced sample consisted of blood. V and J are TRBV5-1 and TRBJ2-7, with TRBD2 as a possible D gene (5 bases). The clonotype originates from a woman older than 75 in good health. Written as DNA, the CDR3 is TGCGCCAGCAGCTTGGATTTACTAGTTTACGAGCAGTACTTC. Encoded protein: CASSLDLLVYEQYF.